This TCR beta chain was sequenced in a study of blood T cell repertoires in COVID-19 (dated by TCRdb to about 2020). The study in broad terms: The collaborator samples originated in the United States, Italy and Spain and spanned the acute and convalescent phases of COVID-19. The material from the prospective study consisted of cDNA or gDNA derived from T cells, B-cell-depleted T cells, or PBMCs. The dataset comprised deeply sampled blood TCRbeta repertoires from subjects exposed to, actively infected with, or recovered from COVID-19. A freely available public database, intended as a resource for researchers studying the immune response to SARS-CoV-2, is where the repertoires were released. The samples were drawn from two sources: the first 160 participants of the ongoing ImmuneRACE study, and about 1,300 subjects contributed by 6 global collaborators. Sample metadata almost always included a de-identified subject ID, COVID-19 status, age in years and sex. Where available, HLA class I and class II types were taken from metadata supplied by the sample provider and were not determined by assay-based typing. The investigation overall reported the following: The quantity of clinical and demographic metadata differed by source and by participant and was supplied without curation.

In the germline V gene, CDR1 corresponds to MGHDK and CDR2 to SYGVNS. The CDR3 has 14 amino acids, counting the end cysteine and phenylalanine. Only the CDR3 DNA stays, 42 bases, in frame from base 1. Trimming costs V 1 base and J 4 bases, and their ends lie 8 bases apart. In the case of this clone: Its binding antigen is unknown. No qualities accompany the bases; no much larger clone lies one base away.

Whole blood was collected in K2EDTA tubes by collaborating institutions according to the institutions' own protocols. Collaborator samples were shipped for TCRbeta analysis as frozen whole blood, isolated PBMCs, or DNA extracted from either sample type. TCRbeta CDR3 regions were amplified from genomic DNA using the immunoSEQ Assay, a bias-controlled multiplex PCR. Regarding the original processing steps: The number of nucleated cells in each sample was estimated by amplification of reference gene primers within the assay. To quantify the absolute abundance of each unique TCRbeta CDR3 rearrangement, sequence reads were collapsed and filtered. For each sample, productive Simpson clonality was calculated by taking the square root of Simpson's diversity index across productive rearrangements. Not all clones reach the TCRdb copy of this immuneACCESS table, which keeps in-frame sequences only. Checked studies attribute under half of the gap to unresolved V genes and leave the rest unexplained. Clone size and V and J calls were adopted from that table, with D and trimming inferred from the DNA. This sample comprises about 250,000 clones, around 90% of them detected only once. Roughly 0.8% of the sample is taken by the ten largest.

The chain links TRBV25-1 with TRBJ2-1; the D gene lacks a confident call. The receptor comes from a woman aged 25-40 years with acute or convalescent COVID-19. The sample was peripheral blood. The CDR3 region has the sequence CASSEFPDYNEQFF. The nucleotides read TGTGCCAGCAGTGAATTTCCAGATTACAATGAGCAGTTCTTC.